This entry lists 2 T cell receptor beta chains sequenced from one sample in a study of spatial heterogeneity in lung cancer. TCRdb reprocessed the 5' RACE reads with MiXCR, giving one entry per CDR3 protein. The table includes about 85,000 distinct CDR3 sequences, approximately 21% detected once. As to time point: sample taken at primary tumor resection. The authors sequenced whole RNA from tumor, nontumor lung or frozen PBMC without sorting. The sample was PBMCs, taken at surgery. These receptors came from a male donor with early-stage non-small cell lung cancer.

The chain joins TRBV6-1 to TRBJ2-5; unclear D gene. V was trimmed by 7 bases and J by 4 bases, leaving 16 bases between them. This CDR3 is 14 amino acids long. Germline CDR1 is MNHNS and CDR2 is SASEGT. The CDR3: CASTEKGMTETQYF. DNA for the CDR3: TGTGCCAGCACCGAAAAGGGTATGACAGAGACCCAGTACTTC.

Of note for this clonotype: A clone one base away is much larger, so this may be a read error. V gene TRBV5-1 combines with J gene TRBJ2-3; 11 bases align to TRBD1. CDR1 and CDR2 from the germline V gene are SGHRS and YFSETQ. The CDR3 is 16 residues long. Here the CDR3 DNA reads TGCGCCAGCAGCTTGGGGGACAGGGGGACCACAGATACGCGGTATTTT. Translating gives CASSLGDRGTTDTRYF.